Below, 27 T cell receptor beta chains from the same sample are listed, as sequenced in a study of T cell responses to AZD1222 COVID-19 vaccine. Sequencing was performed with immunoSEQ multiplex PCR; in TCRdb, only in-frame clones are kept and a portion is missing. Seen here are fewer than 150,000 clones, 88% observed once, and the top ten hold approximately 3.5%. The sample was peripheral blood, taken on day 0 of AZD1222 vaccination. These receptors came from an adult in good health.

The CDR3 is CASSAKDCYEQYF. The CDR3 DNA is TGTGCCAGCAGCGCGAAGGACTGTTACGAGCAGTACTTC. The chain carries TRBV21-1 and TRBJ2-7; the D call TRBD2 from the table was never checked on the DNA. TRBV21-1 is termed a pseudogene. The CDR3 extends over 13 amino acids.

This chain joins TRBV9 and TRBJ2-1; 10 bases agree with TRBD2. CDR1 is SGDLS, CDR2 YYNGEE, per germline. V shed 4 bases, J shed 4 bases, and the junction held 5 bases outside the gene matches. This CDR3 comprises 15 residues. The CDR3 DNA sequence: TGTGCCAGCAGCCCTCTAGCGGGAGCGTACAATGAGCAGTTCTTC. Its protein is CASSPLAGAYNEQFF.

The genes are TRBV7-7 and TRBJ2-1; 7 bases are shared with TRBD1. Unmatched junction bases numbered 6, after V lost 2 bases and J lost 2 bases. This CDR3 is 16 amino acids long. Per germline, CDR1 SSHAT and CDR2 FNYEAQ (reference sequence). CDR3: CASSLYRDSPYNEQFF. CDR3 nucleotides: TGTGCCAGCAGCTTATATCGGGACAGCCCCTACAATGAGCAGTTCTTC.

The J gene is TRBJ2-1, the V gene TRBV27; 7 nucleotides align to TRBD2. J gave up 4 bases and V 3 bases, and 12 bases lay outside the gene matches. The CDR3 runs to 17 residues. Germline V gene sequence: CDR1 MNHEY, CDR2 SMNVEV (reference sequence). CDR3 DNA sequence: TGTGCCAGCAGTTTTCAACTCACCCCGGGGGGATACAATGAGCAGTTCTTC. This encodes CASSFQLTPGGYNEQFF.

V is TRBV5-1 and J is TRBJ1-2; D might be TRBD1 (6 bases). Germline V gene lookup returns CDR1 SGHRS and CDR2 YFSETQ. The CDR3 is 15 amino acids. V dropped 5 bases and J dropped 2 bases, with 16 bases sitting between them. The CDR3 sequence is CASRLTQGINYGYTF. The CDR3 coding sequence is TGCGCCAGCAGACTAACACAGGGTATAAACTATGGCTACACCTTC. Filled out from reference TRBV5-1 and TRBJ1-2, the complete variable domain reads KAGVTQTPRYLIKTRGQQVTLSCSPISGHRSVSWYQQTPGQGLQFLFEYFSETQRNKGNFPGRFSGRQFSNSRSEMNVSTLELGDSALYLCASRLTQGINYGYTFGSGTRLTVV.

The J gene is TRBJ2-7, the V gene TRBV5-4; D might be TRBD1 or TRBD2, each matching 5 bases. V lost 4 bases and J 6 bases, leaving 17 bases between the germline ends. The CDR3 covers 14 residues. CDR1 and CDR2 from the germline V gene are SGHNT and YYREEE (reference sequence). The CDR3 is CASSQTGTPGEQYF. CDR3 coding DNA: TGTGCCAGCAGCCAAACCGGGACCCCCGGCGAGCAGTACTTC.

The chain recombines TRBV6-6 with TRBJ1-4; D is uncertain. Germline V gene data show CDR1 as MNHNY and CDR2 as SVGAGI (reference sequence). CDR3 length: 13 residues. V was shortened by 10 bases and J by 8 bases, with 17 bases between the two germline ends. The CDR3 spells CATQQRALEKLFF. The DNA of the CDR3 is TGTGCCACCCAGCAGAGGGCTTTAGAAAAACTGTTTTTT.

V is TRBV4-3 and J is TRBJ1-4; 9 bases map to TRBD1. J lost 5 bases, V lost 0 bases, and 4 bases had no gene match. In germline, CDR1 is LGHNA, CDR2 YSLEER. This CDR3 is built from 16 residues. The CDR3 DNA is TGCGCCAGCAGCCAAGATACGACAGGGGGAAATGAAAAACTGTTTTTT. Protein: CASSQDTTGGNEKLFF.

This clone came up once. This chain connects TRBV7-9 to TRBJ2-3, with D unresolved. CDR3 length: 15 amino acids. Germline V gives CDR1 SEHNR, CDR2 FQNEAQ (reference sequence). Trimming took 1 base from V and 4 from J, leaving 12 bases between them. The CDR3 loop reads CASSLDGSSADTQYF. As DNA, the CDR3 is TGTGCCAGCAGCTTAGACGGTTCCTCGGCAGATACGCAGTATTTT.

The rearrangement joins TRBV4-2 to TRBJ2-7, with 8 bases fitting TRBD2. The trim removed 6 bases at V and 6 bases at J, leaving 16 bases unmatched. Germline lookup yields CDR1 LGHNA and CDR2 YNFKEQ. The CDR3 has 16 residues. The CDR3 DNA reads TGTGCCAGCAGACCACCGGGAGGGCCCAATTCCCCCGAGCAGTACTTC. This gives the protein CASRPPGGPNSPEQYF.

The rearrangement joins TRBV6-1 to TRBJ1-1; TRBD1 might be the D (5 bases). The CDR3 extends over 17 amino acids. V dropped 3 bases and J dropped 5 bases, with 22 bases sitting between them. Germline lookup yields CDR1 MNHNS and CDR2 SASEGT. CDR3 region: CASSDGSFGQGHTEAFF. As DNA, the CDR3 is TGTGCCAGCAGTGACGGTAGTTTCGGGCAGGGCCATACTGAAGCTTTCTTT.

This clone was seen only once. The chain recombines TRBV30 with TRBJ2-2; 7 nucleotides match TRBD2. Germline V gene data show CDR1 as GTSNPN and CDR2 as SVGIG (reference sequence). The CDR3 spans 13 residues. Unmatched junction bases numbered 5, after V lost 6 bases and J lost 4 bases. CDR3 sequence reads: CACYIAGTGELFF. CDR3 coding DNA: TGTGCCTGTTATATAGCGGGCACCGGGGAGCTGTTTTTT.

This clone was observed once. The gene calls are TRBV6-2 or TRBV6-3 and TRBJ1-3; TRBD1 is a possible D gene (6 bases). Looked up from germline, CDR1 is MNHEY and CDR2 is SVGEGT. The CDR3 spans 15 residues. Trimming cost V 1 base and J 4 bases, with 11 bases left between them. The CDR3 sequence is CASSYWGAPGNTIYF. CDR3 sequence (DNA): TGTGCCAGCAGTTACTGGGGGGCGCCGGGAAACACCATATATTTT.

The chain combines TRBV5-4 with TRBJ2-5, with a possible D match to TRBD1 (6 bases). V lost 0 bases, J lost 4 bases, and 13 bases lay in between. Germline values: CDR1 SGHNT, CDR2 YYREEE (reference sequence). The CDR3 length is 15 residues. CDR3 DNA sequence: TGTGCCAGCAGCTTGGACCCAGGGGCTGGAGAGACCCAGTACTTC. Residues: CASSLDPGAGETQYF.

The CDR3 region is CASVNRWIAFF. CDR3 nucleotide sequence: TGTGCCAGCGTAAACCGGTGGATAGCTTTCTTT. The gene calls are TRBV7-9 and TRBJ1-1, with D unclear. The V gene lost 8 bases and the J gene lost 10 bases, with 14 bases spanning the gap. CDR3 size: 11 residues. CDR1 and CDR2 from the germline V gene are SEHNR and FQNEAQ (reference sequence).

This clone appeared a single time. The rearrangement joins TRBV5-1 to TRBJ2-1; D may correspond to TRBD1 or TRBD2 (5 bases each). Trimming removed 7 bases from V and 6 bases from J, with 23 bases in between. Germline V gene lookup returns CDR1 SGHRS and CDR2 YFSETQ. The CDR3 consists of 16 residues. CDR3 in amino acids: CASGSSGAPAANEQFF. CDR3 nucleotide sequence: TGCGCCAGCGGATCTTCCGGGGCGCCAGCCGCCAATGAGCAGTTCTTC.

This clone was seen a single time. The V call is TRBV27, the J call TRBJ1-1, with 7 bases lining up with TRBD1. The V gene end was trimmed by 9 bases and the J gene end by 1 base; junction bases not matched to a gene: 2. The CDR3 runs to 12 residues. The V gene's germline CDR1 is MNHEY and CDR2 SMNVEV (reference sequence). CDR3 DNA: TGTGCCAGTCGACAGGGGAACACTGAAGCTTTCTTT. Translated: CASRQGNTEAFF.

The rearrangement joins TRBV7-3 to TRBJ1-1; D may be TRBD1 (5 bases). The length of the CDR3 is 13 residues. Germline V gives CDR1 SGHTA, CDR2 FQGTGA. Deletions cut 2 bases from V and 3 bases from J, with 7 bases between. The CDR3 nucleotides are TGTGCCAGCAGCTTACTGGGGGACACTGAAGCTTTCTTT. Translation gives CASSLLGDTEAFF. The full variable domain, with the rest looked up from reference TRBV7-3 and TRBJ1-1, is GAGVSQTPSNKVTEKGKYVELRCDPISGHTALYWYRQSLGQGPEFLIYFQGTGAADDSGLPNDRFFAVRPEGSVSTLKIQRTERGDSAVYLCASSLLGDTEAFFGQGTRLTVV.

This rearrangement joins TRBV7-6 to TRBJ2-3, with no clear D. Trimming took 2 bases from V and 2 from J, leaving 8 bases between them. Germline V gives CDR1 SGHVS, CDR2 FNYEAQ. The CDR3 consists of 14 residues. For the CDR3, the DNA is TGTGCCAGCAGCTTATCCGGTTCCACAGATACGCAGTATTTT. It codes for CASSLSGSTDTQYF.

CDR3 sequence reads: CASSNLGNTIYF. CDR3 DNA: TGTGCCAGCAGTAACCTTGGAAACACCATATATTTT. The V and J genes are TRBV6-2 or TRBV6-3 and TRBJ1-3, with D unclear. Trimming stripped 5 bases from V and 3 bases from J, with 5 bases between. Germline V gene data show CDR1 as MNHEY and CDR2 as SVGEGT. The CDR3 loop spans 12 amino acids.

The chain has TRBV4-3 and TRBJ2-7, with D maybe TRBD2 (6 bases). Germline V gene sequence: CDR1 LGHNA, CDR2 YSLEER. Trimming removed 0 bases from V and 7 bases from J, with 19 bases in between. The CDR3 is made up of 16 amino acids. CDR3 coding DNA: TGCGCCAGCAGCCAAGATTATCCCGGGGGAGTGAGGGAGCAGTACTTC. It is translated as CASSQDYPGGVREQYF.

CDR3 in amino acids: CASSLDRVHGYTF. The CDR3 nucleotides are TGTGCCAGCAGCTTAGACAGGGTACACGGCTACACCTTC. The chain is built from TRBV11-2 and TRBJ1-2; D perhaps matches TRBD1 (5 bases). Trimming removed 0 bases at V and 8 bases at J, with 10 bases between. This CDR3 is built from 13 residues. Germline CDR1 and CDR2: SGHAT and FQNNGV.

The J gene is TRBJ1-1, the V gene TRBV6-5; D not certain. CDR1 is MNHEY, CDR2 SVGAGI, per germline. The V gene lost 2 bases and the J gene lost 4 bases, with 5 bases spanning the gap. The CDR3 is made up of 12 amino acids. DNA of the CDR3: TGTGCCAGCAGTTACGGCACCACTGAAGCTTTCTTT. It codes for CASSYGTTEAFF.

This clone was observed a single time. The chain joins TRBV10-3 to TRBJ1-3; D perhaps matches TRBD1 (5 bases). This CDR3 has 16 amino acids. Trimming cost V 7 bases and J 0 bases, with 16 bases left between them. Germline V gene sequence: CDR1 ENHRY, CDR2 SYGVKD. The CDR3 here is CAITLGGAPSGNTIYF. DNA of the CDR3: TGTGCCATCACCTTAGGCGGGGCCCCCTCTGGAAACACCATATATTTT.

This clone showed up just once. The chain couples TRBV5-1 to TRBJ1-6; D remains unclear. The CDR3 has 14 amino acids. V was cut by 5 bases and J by 3 bases, with 9 bases left in between. The germline gives CDR1 SGHRS, CDR2 YFSETQ. This CDR3 reads CASSSGRYNSPLHF. CDR3 DNA sequence: TGCGCCAGCAGTTCGGGCCGCTATAATTCACCCCTCCACTTT. The full variable domain, with the rest looked up from reference TRBV5-1 and TRBJ1-6, is KAGVTQTPRYLIKTRGQQVTLSCSPISGHRSVSWYQQTPGQGLQFLFEYFSETQRNKGNFPGRFSGRQFSNSRSEMNVSTLELGDSALYLCASSSGRYNSPLHFGNGTRLTVT.

The V gene is TRBV2, the J gene TRBJ2-2; 7 nucleotides line up with TRBD2. CDR1 is SNHLY, CDR2 FYNNEI, per germline. V gave up 7 bases and J gave up 7 bases; unmatched junction bases: 12. The CDR3 has 15 amino acids. The DNA for the CDR3 is TGTGCCAGCACCCAAGGGGCGGGAGCGATCGGGGAGCTGTTTTTT. It is translated as CASTQGAGAIGELFF.

This clone showed up just a few times. The V gene is TRBV4-2, the J gene TRBJ1-4; TRBD1 matches 7 bases. CDR1 and CDR2 from the germline V gene are LGHNA and YNFKEQ. The CDR3 is made up of 17 amino acids. With V trimmed by 2 bases and J by 6 bases, 12 bases remained unmatched. DNA for the CDR3: TGTGCCAGCAGCCAAACTGAATCAGGCAGGGGGTATGAAAAACTGTTTTTT. This sequence encodes CASSQTESGRGYEKLFF.